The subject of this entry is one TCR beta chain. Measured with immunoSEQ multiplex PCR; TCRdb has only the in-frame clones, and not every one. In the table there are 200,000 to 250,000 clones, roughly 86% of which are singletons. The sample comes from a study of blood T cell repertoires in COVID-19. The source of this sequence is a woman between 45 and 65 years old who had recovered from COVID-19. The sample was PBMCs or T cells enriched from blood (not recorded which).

The CDR3 sequence is CATSTSKGALRPLHF. DNA of the CDR3: TGTGCCACCAGCACTTCAAAGGGGGCGCTTCGACCCCTCCACTTT. The J gene is TRBJ1-6, the V gene TRBV15; 7 bases match TRBD1. CDR1 is LNHNV and CDR2 is YYDKDF in the germline V gene (reference sequence). Trimming at V came to 4 bases and at J to 12 bases, leaving 12 bases not matched to a gene. The CDR3 length is 15 residues.